This T cell receptor beta chain was obtained from a study of blood T cells in healthy people across ages. Combining a sample-barcoded 5' primer with a J-beta primer mix, a second PCR ran for roughly 7 to 12 cycles. Each cDNA molecule, via a template-switch adaptor with 12 random nucleotides, was tagged. Every sample gave at least 3 million paired-end reads containing CDR3. TCRdb reanalysed the 5' RACE reads using MiXCR and keeps one entry per CDR3 protein. This table holds about 1.7 million distinct CDR3 sequences, 28% found once. Germline CDR1 and CDR2: MNHEY and SVGAGI. Deletions cut 5 bases from V and 9 bases from J, with 13 bases between. This CDR3 is 12 amino acids long.

This chain links TRBV6-5 with TRBJ1-2; the D is unclear. The TCR originated in a woman aged 25 to 39 in good health. The sequenced sample consisted of blood. CDR3 sequence (DNA): TGTGCCAGCAGTACGGCGCAAAGGAGCTACACCTTC. Translated, it gives CASSTAQRSYTF.